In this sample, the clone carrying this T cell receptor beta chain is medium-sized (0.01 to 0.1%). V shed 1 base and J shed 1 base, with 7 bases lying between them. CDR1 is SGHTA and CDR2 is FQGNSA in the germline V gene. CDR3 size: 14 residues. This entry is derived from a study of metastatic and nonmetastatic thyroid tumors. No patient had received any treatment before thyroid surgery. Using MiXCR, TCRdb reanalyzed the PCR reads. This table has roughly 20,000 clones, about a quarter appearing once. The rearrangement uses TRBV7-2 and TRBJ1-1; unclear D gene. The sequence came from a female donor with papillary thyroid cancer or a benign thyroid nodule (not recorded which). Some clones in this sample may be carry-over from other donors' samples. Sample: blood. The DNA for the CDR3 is TGTGCCAGCAGCTTAGTACAGCCGAACACTGAAGCTTTCTTT. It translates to CASSLVQPNTEAFF.